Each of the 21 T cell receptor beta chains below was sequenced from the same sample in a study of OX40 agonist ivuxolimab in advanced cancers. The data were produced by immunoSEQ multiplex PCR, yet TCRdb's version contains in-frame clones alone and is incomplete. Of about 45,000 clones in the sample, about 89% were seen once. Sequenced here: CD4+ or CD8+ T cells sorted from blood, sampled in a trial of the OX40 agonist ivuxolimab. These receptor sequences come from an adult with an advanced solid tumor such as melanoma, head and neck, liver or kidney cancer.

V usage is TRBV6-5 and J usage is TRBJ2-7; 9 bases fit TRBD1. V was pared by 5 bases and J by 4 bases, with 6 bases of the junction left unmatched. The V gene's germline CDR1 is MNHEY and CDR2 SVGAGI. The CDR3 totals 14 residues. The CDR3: CASSPSTGGYEQYF. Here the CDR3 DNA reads TGTGCCAGCAGTCCCTCGACAGGGGGGTACGAGCAGTACTTC.

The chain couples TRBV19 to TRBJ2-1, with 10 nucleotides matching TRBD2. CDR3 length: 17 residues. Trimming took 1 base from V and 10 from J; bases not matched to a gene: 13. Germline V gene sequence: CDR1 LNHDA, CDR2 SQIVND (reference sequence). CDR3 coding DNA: TGTGCCAGTAGTATAGGGCTAGCGGGGGCTCTGCTATACGAGCAGTTCTTC. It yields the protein CASSIGLAGALLYEQFF.

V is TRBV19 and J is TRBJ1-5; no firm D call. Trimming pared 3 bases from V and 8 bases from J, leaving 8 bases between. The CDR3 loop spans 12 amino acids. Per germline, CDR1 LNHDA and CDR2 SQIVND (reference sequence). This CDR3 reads CASSIRSEPQHF. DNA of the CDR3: TGTGCCAGTAGTATTCGTTCGGAGCCCCAGCATTTT.

CDR3 region: CASSEAGGDFYGYTF. The CDR3 DNA reads TGTGCCAGCAGTGAAGCGGGGGGGGACTTCTATGGCTACACCTTC. The gene calls are TRBV2 and TRBJ1-2; weak D call: TRBD1 (5 bases). This CDR3 has 15 amino acids. Germline CDR1 is SNHLY and CDR2 is FYNNEI. V was pared by 0 bases and J by 4 bases, with 12 bases between. The complete variable domain, with remaining parts taken from reference TRBV2 and TRBJ1-2, reads EPEVTQTPSHQVTQMGQEVILRCVPISNHLYFYWYRQILGQKVEFLVSFYNNEISEKSEIFDDQFSVERPDGSNFTLKIRSTKLEDSAMYFCASSEAGGDFYGYTFGSGTRLTVV.

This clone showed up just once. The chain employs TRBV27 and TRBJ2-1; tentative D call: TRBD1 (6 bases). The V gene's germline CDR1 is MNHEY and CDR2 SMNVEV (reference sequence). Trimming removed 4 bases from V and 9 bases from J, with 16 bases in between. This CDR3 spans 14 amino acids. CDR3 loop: CASSSATGKGEQFF. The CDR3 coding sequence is TGTGCCAGCAGTTCAGCCACAGGGAAGGGTGAGCAGTTCTTC.

CDR3 in amino acids: CASSYTSGGPVQYF. CDR3 bases: TGTGCCAGCAGTTACACTAGTGGGGGGCCAGTTCAGTACTTC. The rearrangement joins TRBV6-6 to TRBJ2-7; tentatively, D is TRBD1 or TRBD2 (6 bases each). The CDR3 has 14 amino acids. The V gene's germline CDR1 is MNHNY and CDR2 SVGAGI (reference sequence). Trimming left V 2 bases short and J 10 bases short, with 18 bases between.

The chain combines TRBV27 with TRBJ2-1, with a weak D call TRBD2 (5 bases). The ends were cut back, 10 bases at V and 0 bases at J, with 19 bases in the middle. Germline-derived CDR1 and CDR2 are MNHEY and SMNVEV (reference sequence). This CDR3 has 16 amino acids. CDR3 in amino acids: CATMRSGISSYNEQFF. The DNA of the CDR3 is TGTGCCACCATGAGATCGGGGATTAGCTCCTACAATGAGCAGTTCTTC.

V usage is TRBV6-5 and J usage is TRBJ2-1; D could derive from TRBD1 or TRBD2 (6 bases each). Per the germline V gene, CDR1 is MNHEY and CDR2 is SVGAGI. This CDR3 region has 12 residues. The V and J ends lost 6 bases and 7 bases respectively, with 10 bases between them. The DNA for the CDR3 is TGTGCCAGCAGCCTAGGGGGGAATGAGCAGTTCTTC. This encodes CASSLGGNEQFF.

CDR3 residues: CASSGARPYNEQFF. DNA of the CDR3: TGTGCCAGCAGCGGGGCTAGGCCCTACAATGAGCAGTTCTTC. This sequence joins TRBV9 and TRBJ2-1; D is unresolved. CDR3 length equals 14 residues. The V gene's germline CDR1 is SGDLS and CDR2 YYNGEE. Between the trimmed V and J ends, which lost 3 bases and 2 bases, there was a span of 9 bases.

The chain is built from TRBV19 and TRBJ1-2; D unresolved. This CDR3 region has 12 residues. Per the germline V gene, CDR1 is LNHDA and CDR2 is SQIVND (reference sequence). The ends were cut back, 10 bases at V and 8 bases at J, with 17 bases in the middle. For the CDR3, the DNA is TGTGCCATCAAAGGTCCGGGAGGAGGCTACACCTTC. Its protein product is CAIKGPGGGYTF.

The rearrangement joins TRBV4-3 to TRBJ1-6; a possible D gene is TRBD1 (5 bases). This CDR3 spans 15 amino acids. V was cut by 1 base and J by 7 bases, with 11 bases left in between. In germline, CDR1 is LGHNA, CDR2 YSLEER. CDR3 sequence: CASSQARGANSPLHF. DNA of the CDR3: TGCGCCAGCAGCCAAGCGAGGGGAGCCAATTCACCCCTCCACTTT.

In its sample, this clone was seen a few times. The DNA for the CDR3 is TGTGCCAGCAGCTCCCCCCGGCAGGGCCAAGGAGATACGCAGTATTTT. Protein sequence: CASSSPRQGQGDTQYF. J is TRBJ2-3 and V is TRBV7-8, with TRBD1 as a possible D gene (5 bases). Trimming pared 4 bases from V and 5 bases from J, leaving 19 bases between. The length of the CDR3 is 16 residues. Germline CDR1 and CDR2: SGHVS and FQNEAQ.

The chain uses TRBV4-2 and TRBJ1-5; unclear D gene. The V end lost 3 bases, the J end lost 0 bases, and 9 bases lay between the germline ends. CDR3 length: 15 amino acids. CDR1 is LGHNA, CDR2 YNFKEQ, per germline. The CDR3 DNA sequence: TGTGCCAGCAGCCAGTACGGCAATAGCAATCAGCCCCAGCATTTT. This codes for CASSQYGNSNQPQHF.

CDR3 nucleotide sequence: TGTGCCAGCAGCTTAGGGGAAAACTATGGCTACACCTTC. Translated: CASSLGENYGYTF. The chain employs TRBV7-6 and TRBJ1-2, with D unclear. Germline CDR1 and CDR2: SGHVS and FNYEAQ. The CDR3 is made up of 13 amino acids. Trimming took off 1 base at V and 2 bases at J, with 5 bases between the two ends.

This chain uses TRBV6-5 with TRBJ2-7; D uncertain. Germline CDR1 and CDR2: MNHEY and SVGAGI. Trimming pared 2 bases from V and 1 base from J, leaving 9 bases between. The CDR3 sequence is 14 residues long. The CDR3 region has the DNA TGTGCCAGCAGTTACAATATCCAGTCCTACGAGCAGTACTTC. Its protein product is CASSYNIQSYEQYF.

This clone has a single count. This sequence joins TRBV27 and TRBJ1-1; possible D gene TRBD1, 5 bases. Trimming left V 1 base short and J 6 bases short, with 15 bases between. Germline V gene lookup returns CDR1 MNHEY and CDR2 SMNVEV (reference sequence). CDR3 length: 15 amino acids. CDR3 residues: CASSLWGGSGPEAFF. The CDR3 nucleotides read TGTGCCAGCAGTTTATGGGGGGGGTCTGGACCTGAAGCTTTCTTT.

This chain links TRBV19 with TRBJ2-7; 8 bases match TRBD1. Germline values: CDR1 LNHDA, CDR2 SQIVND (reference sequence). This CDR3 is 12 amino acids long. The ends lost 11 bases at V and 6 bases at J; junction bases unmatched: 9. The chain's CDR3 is CACGQGAGEQYF. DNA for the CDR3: TGTGCCTGCGGTCAGGGGGCGGGCGAGCAGTACTTC.

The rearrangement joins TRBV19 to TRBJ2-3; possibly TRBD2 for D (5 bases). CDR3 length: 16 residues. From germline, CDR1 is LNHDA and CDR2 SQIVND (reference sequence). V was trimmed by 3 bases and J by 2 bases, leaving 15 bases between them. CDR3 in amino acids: CASSIGSVGATDTQYF. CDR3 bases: TGTGCCAGTAGTATTGGTTCAGTGGGAGCCACAGATACGCAGTATTTT.

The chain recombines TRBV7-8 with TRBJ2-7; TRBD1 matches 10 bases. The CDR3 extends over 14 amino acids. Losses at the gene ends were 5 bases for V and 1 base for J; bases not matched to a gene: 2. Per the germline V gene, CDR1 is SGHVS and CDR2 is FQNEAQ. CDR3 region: CASSRDRGSYEQYF. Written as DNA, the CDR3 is TGTGCCAGCAGCCGGGACAGGGGTTCCTACGAGCAGTACTTC.

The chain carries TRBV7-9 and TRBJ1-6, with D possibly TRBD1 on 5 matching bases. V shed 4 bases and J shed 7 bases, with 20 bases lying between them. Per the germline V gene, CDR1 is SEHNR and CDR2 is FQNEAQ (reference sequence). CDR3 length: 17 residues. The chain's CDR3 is CASSSRMGGSQNSPLHF. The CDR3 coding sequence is TGTGCCAGCAGCTCTCGGATGGGGGGATCGCAGAATTCACCCCTCCACTTT.

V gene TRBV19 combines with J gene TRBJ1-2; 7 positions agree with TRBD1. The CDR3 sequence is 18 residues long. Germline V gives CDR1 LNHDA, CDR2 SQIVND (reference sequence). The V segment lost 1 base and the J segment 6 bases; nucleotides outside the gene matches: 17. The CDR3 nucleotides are TGTGCCAGTAGTATAGCCTTTCCGGGACAGAAGGTTCTAAATGGCTACACCTTC. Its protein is CASSIAFPGQKVLNGYTF.